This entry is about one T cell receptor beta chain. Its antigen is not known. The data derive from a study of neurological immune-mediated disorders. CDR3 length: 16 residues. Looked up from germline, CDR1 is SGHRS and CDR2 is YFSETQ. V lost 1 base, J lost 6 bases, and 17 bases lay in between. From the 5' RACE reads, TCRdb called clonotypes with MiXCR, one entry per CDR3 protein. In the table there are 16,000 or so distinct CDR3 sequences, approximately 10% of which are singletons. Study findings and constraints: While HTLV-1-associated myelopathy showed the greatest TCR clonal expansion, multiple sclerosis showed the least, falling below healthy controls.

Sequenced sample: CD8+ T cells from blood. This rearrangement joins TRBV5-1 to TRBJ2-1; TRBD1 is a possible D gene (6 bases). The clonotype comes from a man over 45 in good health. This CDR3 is CASSLSLGPRGNEQFF. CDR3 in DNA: TGCGCCAGCAGCTTGAGTTTGGGGCCCAGGGGCAATGAGCAGTTCTTC. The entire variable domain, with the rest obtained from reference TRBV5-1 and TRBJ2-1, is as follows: KAGVTQTPRYLIKTRGQQVTLSCSPISGHRSVSWYQQTPGQGLQFLFEYFSETQRNKGNFPGRFSGRQFSNSRSEMNVSTLELGDSALYLCASSLSLGPRGNEQFFGPGTRLTVL.